Below, one T cell receptor beta chain is given with its context. The data derive from a study of blood T cell repertoires in COVID-19. Overall study: The United States, Italy and Spain were the sources of the acute and convalescent COVID-19 samples. PBMCs, B-cell-depleted T cells, or T cells provided the cDNA or gDNA that made up the material.

Sequencing used immunoSEQ multiplex PCR; TCRdb keeps in-frame clones, though not all of them. The table lists about 24,000 clones, around 86% of them singletons. The sequencing input was peripheral blood. The TCR comes from a woman in her 70s with active COVID-19.

This CDR3 reads CATSTGQGPYNEQFF. The CDR3 DNA follows: TGTGCCACCAGCACAGGACAGGGCCCCTACAATGAGCAGTTCTTC. The V call is TRBV15, the J call TRBJ2-1; 8 bases fit TRBD1. Looked up from germline, CDR1 is LNHNV and CDR2 is YYDKDF (reference sequence). V was clipped by 4 bases and J by 2 bases; unmatched bases: 4. The CDR3 has 15 amino acids.